A selection of T cell receptor beta chains follows, all from one sample in a study of shared clonotypes between healthy human individuals. Profiling relied on immunoSEQ multiplex PCR, and the TCRdb table lists in-frame clones only, not all of them. The sample records around 550,000 clones, approximately 95% being singletons. Sample: naive CD8+ T cells sorted from blood. The receptors originated from a woman in her twenties or thirties in good health. Each CDR3 is given with its conserved first and last residue. Each record gives: CDR3 DNA, CDR3 protein, V gene, clone size, J gene, D gene. The D gene is left open where the match is weak. For some rows the clone size is stated as once, few or many, or as a class when expanded; others skip it.

DNA: TGTGCCAGCAGTTATGCGGGAGGGACAGACGAGCAGTACTTC
CDR3: CASSYAGGTDEQYF
V: TRBV6-5
size: once
J: TRBJ2-7
D: TRBD2

DNA: TGTGCCAGCAGTTTAGGAGTAGGCCCCTACGAGCAGTACTTC
CDR3: CASSLGVGPYEQYF
V: TRBV27
size: -
J: TRBJ2-7
D: -

DNA: TGTGCCAGCAGCACGGACAGGGCGGCTGGGGCCAACGTCCTGACTTTC
CDR3: CASSTDRAAGANVLTF
V: TRBV5-4
size: -
J: TRBJ2-6
D: TRBD1

DNA: TGTGCCAGCAGCCCGGGAGGGGCTTCCTACGAGCAGTACTTC
CDR3: CASSPGGASYEQYF
V: TRBV6-4
size: once
J: TRBJ2-7
D: TRBD2

DNA: TGTGCCAGCAGAAAAGGGACCTACGAGCAGTACTTC
CDR3: CASRKGTYEQYF
V: TRBV27
size: -
J: TRBJ2-7
D: -

DNA: TGTGCCACCCAACCGGGACAATATAATTCACCCCTCCACTTT
CDR3: CATQPGQYNSPLHF
V: TRBV19
size: -
J: TRBJ1-6
D: -

DNA: TGTGCCAGCACTGACACCGGTGGCGACTATGGCTACACCTTC
CDR3: CASTDTGGDYGYTF
V: TRBV28
size: -
J: TRBJ1-2
D: -

DNA: TGTGCCAGCAGCTTACCGGGAGGCATAACAGATACGCAGTATTTT
CDR3: CASSLPGGITDTQYF
V: TRBV7-9
size: -
J: TRBJ2-3
D: TRBD2

DNA: TGTGCCAGCAGTGAAGCAGGTTCCCACGAGCAGTACTTC
CDR3: CASSEAGSHEQYF
V: TRBV6-1
size: -
J: TRBJ2-7
D: -

DNA: TGTGCCAGCAGTTTATCGGCATCTGGGGCCAACGTCCTGACTTTC
CDR3: CASSLSASGANVLTF
V: TRBV27
size: -
J: TRBJ2-6
D: -

DNA: TGTGCCAGCAGTTTTGGGCGGGGAGGGAACACTGAAGCTTTCTTT
CDR3: CASSFGRGGNTEAFF
V: TRBV28
size: -
J: TRBJ1-1
D: -

DNA: TGCAGCGTTGCCCCGACCGGGTTAACAAGCACAGATACGCAGTATTTT
CDR3: CSVAPTGLTSTDTQYF
V: TRBV29-1
size: -
J: TRBJ2-3
D: -

DNA: TGTGCCTGGAGTGTAACTCGGGCGGGAGCTGACGAGCAGTACTTC
CDR3: CAWSVTRAGADEQYF
V: TRBV30
size: -
J: TRBJ2-7
D: TRBD2

DNA: TGTGCCACCAGTTTAGGGGACTACAATGAGCAGTTCTTC
CDR3: CATSLGDYNEQFF
V: TRBV15
size: -
J: TRBJ2-1
D: -